These T cell receptor beta chains were read from a single sample in a study of blood T cell repertoires in COVID-19. Generated by immunoSEQ multiplex PCR, the TCRdb table keeps only in-frame clones and is missing some. The sample includes tens of thousands of clones, 85% to 90% seen only once; the top ten take roughly 10%. Sample: peripheral blood. These receptors were obtained from a human donor in a cohort sampled during active COVID-19. The conserved cysteine and the conserved F or W are not part of the CDR3 here.

j_call v_call cdr3_aa
TRBJ2-1 TRBV7-3 ASSLPSSYNEQF
TRBJ2-7 TRBV6-5 ASSYSSGQAPYEQY
TRBJ1-1 TRBV19 ASSIARQTEAF
TRBJ2-5 TRBV15 ATSRGGGIETQY
TRBJ2-5 TRBV9 ASSVSSGQETQY
TRBJ2-1 TRBV7-9 ASSPFQGGPFGNEQF
TRBJ2-3 TRBV11-2 ASSLGGPLDTQY
TRBJ2-3 TRBV5-1 ASSLRHFSTDTQY
TRBJ2-7 TRBV29-1 SAGGLAGVGEQY
TRBJ2-3 TRBV10-1 ASQERTGPDTQY
TRBJ2-7 TRBV2 ASRGDSSYEQY
TRBJ2-5 TRBV24-1 ATSDRSGSGQTQY
TRBJ2-1 TRBV2 ASSVRGSLYNEQF